The 31 T cell receptor beta chains below all came from one sample that was sequenced in a study of T cell responses to AZD1222 COVID-19 vaccine. Sequencing used immunoSEQ multiplex PCR; TCRdb keeps in-frame clones, though not all of them. The table lists 170,000 or so clones, almost 90% of them singletons. Sequencing was performed on peripheral blood, taken 28 days after the second AZD1222 dose. These receptors came from an adult who received the AZD1222 COVID-19 vaccine.

The count of this clone is one. This sequence joins TRBV5-1 and TRBJ2-2; 8 bases map to TRBD1. This CDR3 has 15 amino acids. The germline V gene encodes CDR1 SGHRS and CDR2 YFSETQ. V gave up 2 bases and J gave up 5 bases; unmatched junction bases: 5. CDR3 nucleotides: TGCGCCAGCAGCTTCACGGGACAGGATACCGGGGAGCTGTTTTTT. It yields the protein CASSFTGQDTGELFF.

V gene TRBV5-1 combines with J gene TRBJ1-6; D is undetermined. Germline V CDR1 and CDR2: SGHRS, YFSETQ. The CDR3 has 17 residues. V dropped 0 bases and J dropped 8 bases, with 18 bases sitting between them. This CDR3 reads CASSLALSPTGDSPLHF. DNA for the CDR3: TGCGCCAGCAGCTTGGCACTTTCCCCTACGGGCGATTCACCCCTCCACTTT.

In this sample, this clone turned up a few times. The chain carries TRBV5-1 and TRBJ2-7; D gene uncertain. V lost 0 bases and J lost 0, with 7 bases in between. Germline CDR1 reads SGHRS; CDR2 reads YFSETQ. The CDR3 sequence is 14 residues long. The CDR3 region is CASSLGDPSYEQYF. CDR3 in DNA: TGCGCCAGCAGCTTGGGAGATCCCTCCTACGAGCAGTACTTC.

The rearrangement uses TRBV3-1 (or the pseudogene TRBV3-2) and TRBJ1-2; 7 bases line up with TRBD1. The CDR3 loop spans 13 amino acids. CDR1 LGHDT and CDR2 YNNKEL come from the germline V gene (reference sequence). The junction had 2 bases not matched to a gene; V was cut back by 4 bases and J by 3 bases. CDR3 DNA: TGTGCCAGCAGCCGAGGGGGCGACTATGGCTACACCTTC. It translates to CASSRGGDYGYTF.

On this clone: This CDR3 is also generated by other DNA sequences in the sample. The CDR3: CAWKGGRETQYF. The CDR3 region has the DNA TGTGCCTGGAAAGGGGGCAGAGAGACCCAGTACTTC. V and J are TRBV30 and TRBJ2-5; 7 positions agree with TRBD1. Germline CDR1 is GTSNPN and CDR2 is SVGIG (reference sequence). The CDR3 spans 12 residues. V lost 4 bases to trimming and J lost 4 bases; unmatched junction nucleotides: 3.

The chain's CDR3 is CASSHLGGARNTGELFF. CDR3 in DNA: TGTGCCAGCAGCCACTTGGGGGGCGCGAGGAACACCGGGGAGCTGTTTTTT. J is TRBJ2-2 and V is TRBV9; D could derive from TRBD1 or TRBD2 (6 bases each). The CDR3 consists of 17 residues. Germline CDR1 and CDR2: SGDLS and YYNGEE. V was pared by 4 bases and J by 1 base, with 17 bases between.

This clone was detected only once. V and J are TRBV30 and TRBJ1-3; D remains unclear. V lost 3 bases to trimming and J lost 5 bases, with 11 bases between them. The CDR3 has 13 amino acids. Germline CDR1 and CDR2: GTSNPN and SVGIG (reference sequence). The CDR3 DNA follows: TGTGCCTGGAGCCTTGGATCAAGAAACACCATATATTTT. Its translation: CAWSLGSRNTIYF.

V gene TRBV6-1 combines with J gene TRBJ1-2; maybe TRBD1 (5 bases). V was clipped by 3 bases and J by 4 bases, with 12 bases between them. The CDR3 extends over 14 amino acids. Germline CDR1 is MNHNS and CDR2 is SASEGT. The CDR3 bases are TGTGCCAGCAGTGACCCTGACAGTCTCTATGGCTACACCTTC. Its translation is CASSDPDSLYGYTF.

The chain combines TRBV6-5 with TRBJ2-3; D tentatively fits TRBD1 or TRBD2 (5 bases each). Germline CDR1 MNHEY, CDR2 SVGAGI. The CDR3 is made up of 14 amino acids. V dropped 7 bases and J dropped 0 bases, with 11 bases sitting between them. The DNA of the CDR3 is TGTGCCAGCAAAGGGACGGCTAGCACAGATACGCAGTATTTT. It yields the protein CASKGTASTDTQYF.

The chain combines TRBV7-9 with TRBJ1-3; D possibly corresponds to TRBD1 (6 bases). Germline V CDR1 and CDR2: SEHNR, FQNEAQ (reference sequence). The CDR3 consists of 14 residues. Trimming removed 2 bases from V and 6 bases from J, with 11 bases in between. The CDR3 region has the DNA TGTGCCAGCAGCTTAATTCCAGGGGAAAACACCATATATTTT. It is translated as CASSLIPGENTIYF.

The rearrangement uses TRBV7-2 and TRBJ1-6; D unclear. Looked up from germline, CDR1 is SGHTA and CDR2 is FQGNSA. The CDR3 loop spans 14 amino acids. Trimming pared 1 base from V and 6 bases from J, leaving 7 bases between. In nucleotides, the CDR3 is TGTGCCAGCAGCTTAGGGGCCCCTAATTCACCCCTCCACTTT. Its translation is CASSLGAPNSPLHF.

This sequence joins TRBV5-1 and TRBJ1-2; the match to TRBD1 covers 10 bases. V shed 6 bases and J 10 bases; nucleotides not matched to a gene: 6. The CDR3 consists of 12 residues. Germline V gene data show CDR1 as SGHRS and CDR2 as YFSETQ. CDR3 residues: CASIGTGANYTF. CDR3 in DNA: TGCGCCAGCATCGGGACAGGGGCTAACTACACCTTC.

The chain carries TRBV11-2 and TRBJ2-2; possibly TRBD2 for D (5 bases). The CDR3 is 15 residues long. CDR1 and CDR2 from the germline V gene are SGHAT and FQNNGV. The germline V and J ends were trimmed by 4 bases and 6 bases, with 15 bases remaining between them. The CDR3 loop reads CASSWERVGSGELFF. The DNA for the CDR3 is TGTGCCAGCAGCTGGGAGAGGGTCGGCTCCGGGGAGCTGTTTTTT.

V gene TRBV12-3 or TRBV12-4 combines with J gene TRBJ2-1; D not resolved. The CDR3 runs 13 residues. V was shortened by 11 bases and J by 10 bases, with 21 bases between the two germline ends. CDR3 sequence: CAGRLAPKGEQFF. CDR3 coding DNA: TGTGCCGGACGACTCGCGCCGAAGGGAGAGCAGTTCTTC.

The DNA of the CDR3 is TGTGCCAGCAGCGTAAATACAGACACAGATACGCAGTATTTT. Translation: CASSVNTDTDTQYF. V usage is TRBV9 and J usage is TRBJ2-3, with D uncertain. Germline CDR1 reads SGDLS; CDR2 reads YYNGEE. The CDR3 sequence is 14 residues long. Trimming took 1 base from V and 2 from J, leaving 8 bases between them.

The V and J genes are TRBV6-5 and TRBJ1-1; maybe TRBD1 (6 bases). CDR3 length: 15 residues. V lost 9 bases to trimming and J lost 1 base, with 18 bases between them. Germline CDR1 reads MNHEY; CDR2 reads SVGAGI. CDR3: CASPNRVGRNTEAFF. In DNA, the CDR3 is TGTGCCAGTCCCAACAGGGTCGGTCGGAACACTGAAGCTTTCTTT.

The V gene is TRBV19, the J gene TRBJ1-2; D might be TRBD1 (6 bases). The CDR3 contains 14 residues. Germline V gene sequence: CDR1 LNHDA, CDR2 SQIVND (reference sequence). Trimming took off 3 bases at V and 5 bases at J, with 13 bases between the two ends. This CDR3 reads CASSIRGTSYGYTF. The CDR3, as DNA: TGTGCCAGTAGTATTAGGGGGACCTCGTATGGCTACACCTTC.

This clone was observed once. This chain uses TRBV30 with TRBJ2-1, with TRBD1 matching 7 bases. J lost 5 bases, V lost 4 bases, and 11 bases had no gene match. The CDR3 covers 15 residues. CDR1 and CDR2 (germline): GTSNPN, SVGIG (reference sequence). The CDR3 sequence: CAWTARGQADNEQFF. CDR3 sequence (DNA): TGTGCCTGGACAGCAAGAGGACAGGCGGACAATGAGCAGTTCTTC.

V and J are TRBV6-5 and TRBJ1-1; D is undetermined. V lost 5 bases to trimming and J lost 1 base, with 5 bases between them. The CDR3 has 12 amino acids. Germline V gene data show CDR1 as MNHEY and CDR2 as SVGAGI. The CDR3 loop is CASSIGNTEAFF. The CDR3 region has the DNA TGTGCCAGCAGTATCGGGAACACTGAAGCTTTCTTT.

Regarding this clone: One junction end disagrees with the germline gene, perhaps due to a read error. V and J are TRBV19 and TRBJ1-5; TRBD1 aligns across 7 bases. From germline, CDR1 is LNHDA and CDR2 SQIVND (reference sequence). This CDR3 is 15 amino acids long. The CDR3: CASSTTRDSKQPQHF. CDR3 nucleotides: TGTGCCAGTAGTACAACCCGGGACAGCAAACAGCCCCAGCATTTT.

V gene TRBV9 combines with J gene TRBJ1-1, with 9 positions matching TRBD1. This CDR3 contains 16 residues. Germline V gene sequence: CDR1 SGDLS, CDR2 YYNGEE. J lost 1 base, V lost 4 bases, and 8 bases had no gene match. The CDR3: CASSTKTGGGNTEAFF. In nucleotides, the CDR3 is TGTGCCAGCAGCACAAAAACAGGGGGCGGGAACACTGAAGCTTTCTTT. Full variable domain (remainder filled in from reference TRBV9 and TRBJ1-1): DSGVTQTPKHLITATGQRVTLRCSPRSGDLSVYWYQQSLDQGLQFLIQYYNGEERAKGNILERFSAQQFPDLHSELNLSSLELGDSALYFCASSTKTGGGNTEAFFGQGTRLTVV.

The V and J genes are TRBV3-1 (or the pseudogene TRBV3-2) and TRBJ1-2, with 7 positions matching TRBD1. Per germline, CDR1 LGHDT and CDR2 YNNKEL (reference sequence). There are 14 residues in the CDR3. The trim removed 2 bases at V and 3 bases at J, leaving 3 bases unmatched. CDR3: CASSQRQGDYGYTF. In DNA form, the CDR3 reads TGTGCCAGCAGCCAAAGACAGGGCGACTATGGCTACACCTTC.

This clone was detected only a few times. The chain employs TRBV7-8 and TRBJ2-7; 11 positions match TRBD1. The CDR3 loop spans 15 amino acids. Germline CDR1 reads SGHVS; CDR2 reads FQNEAQ. V lost 5 bases and J lost 5; bases outside the gene matches: 8. This CDR3 is CASSRTGTGGNEQYF. The CDR3 DNA is TGTGCCAGCAGCCGAACCGGGACAGGGGGGAACGAGCAGTACTTC.

The genes are TRBV19 and TRBJ2-1, with no clear D. Germline V gene data show CDR1 as LNHDA and CDR2 as SQIVND (reference sequence). Trimming removed 4 bases from V and 6 bases from J, with 13 bases in between. CDR3 length equals 14 residues. The CDR3 sequence is CASSKDARGNEQFF. CDR3 nucleotides: TGTGCCAGTAGTAAGGATGCCCGAGGCAATGAGCAGTTCTTC.

This chain uses TRBV3-1 (or the pseudogene TRBV3-2) with TRBJ2-1; D is undetermined. Germline values: CDR1 LGHDT, CDR2 YNNKEL (reference sequence). Trimming stripped 4 bases from V and 3 bases from J, with 10 bases between. This CDR3 is 14 amino acids long. The CDR3 here is CASSPWANYNEQFF. DNA of the CDR3: TGTGCCAGCAGCCCGTGGGCAAACTACAATGAGCAGTTCTTC.

The chain carries TRBV12-3 or TRBV12-4 and TRBJ2-7; the D is unclear. The V end lost 2 bases, the J end lost 0 bases, and 5 bases lay between the germline ends. The CDR3 runs to 13 residues. The DNA for the CDR3 is TGTGCCAGCAGTTTACAGGTCTCCTACGAGCAGTACTTC. Encoded protein: CASSLQVSYEQYF.

The V call is TRBV6-2 or TRBV6-3, the J call TRBJ1-5; 8 positions match TRBD1. The CDR3 extends over 14 amino acids. The ends lost 2 bases at V and 5 bases at J; junction bases unmatched: 2. In germline, CDR1 is MNHEY, CDR2 SVGEGT. CDR3 amino acids: CASSYLQGDQPQHF. Here the CDR3 DNA reads TGTGCCAGCAGTTACCTACAGGGGGATCAGCCCCAGCATTTT.

The count of this clone is one. This chain links TRBV9 with TRBJ2-5, with 11 nucleotides matching TRBD1. In germline, CDR1 is SGDLS, CDR2 YYNGEE. This CDR3 is 15 amino acids long. J lost 6 bases, V lost 3 bases, and 7 bases had no gene match. The CDR3 protein is CASSGAGTGGKTQYF. The CDR3 DNA is TGTGCCAGCAGCGGGGCCGGGACAGGGGGTAAGACCCAGTACTTC.

The rearrangement links TRBV7-9 to TRBJ2-5; D gene unclear. V gave up 3 bases and J gave up 0 bases, with 8 bases separating them. There are 14 residues in the CDR3. CDR1 is SEHNR and CDR2 is FQNEAQ in the germline V gene (reference sequence). The CDR3 sequence is CASSFTTNQETQYF. The CDR3 region has the DNA TGTGCCAGCAGCTTCACCACCAACCAAGAGACCCAGTACTTC.

V and J are TRBV28 and TRBJ1-2; D unresolved. This CDR3 region has 13 residues. Per the germline V gene, CDR1 is MDHEN and CDR2 is SYDVKM. V was pared by 2 bases and J by 6 bases, with 10 bases between. This CDR3 is CASSLAQGNGYTF. The CDR3 DNA reads TGTGCCAGCAGTTTAGCCCAAGGAAATGGCTACACCTTC.

V gene TRBV2 combines with J gene TRBJ2-7, with D tentatively TRBD2 (5 bases). This CDR3 is 12 amino acids long. Germline V gene sequence: CDR1 SNHLY, CDR2 FYNNEI. Trimming took 4 bases from V and 3 from J, leaving 7 bases between them. The CDR3: CASSGRGYEQYF. The CDR3 nucleotides are TGTGCCAGCAGTGGTCGGGGCTACGAGCAGTACTTC. Variable domain in full (rest from reference TRBV2 and TRBJ2-7): EPEVTQTPSHQVTQMGQEVILRCVPISNHLYFYWYRQILGQKVEFLVSFYNNEISEKSEIFDDQFSVERPDGSNFTLKIRSTKLEDSAMYFCASSGRGYEQYFGPGTRLTVT.